This TCR beta chain was identified during a study of T cell responses to AZD1222 COVID-19 vaccine. Study results and limitations: Donors in the cohort were predominantly white British and more often female, and clonal diversity was possibly underestimated. Unmutated variant regions are reportedly targeted by nearly half of spike-specific TCRs.

Produced via immunoSEQ multiplex PCR; TCRdb's table is partial and in-frame only. The sample has 120,000 to 150,000 clones; about 90% are singletons. To note about this clone: Antigen: not known.

This CDR3 is built from 15 residues. CDR1 is SNHLY and CDR2 is FYNNEI in the germline V gene. The V gene end was trimmed by 7 bases and the J gene end by 5 bases; junction bases not matched to a gene: 13. Material: peripheral blood, obtained on day 0 of AZD1222 vaccination. The receptor's source is an adult in good health. V and J are TRBV2 and TRBJ2-5; 7 nucleotides agree with TRBD2. The DNA for the CDR3 is TGTGCCAGCATGGTCGGGGGGATAAAGAGGGAGACCCAGTACTTC. Its translation: CASMVGGIKRETQYF.